This TCR beta chain was recorded in a study of blood T cells in healthy people across ages (dated by TCRdb to 2014 to 2015). For the study in its entirety: In model experiments, roughly one uniquely barcoded TCR beta cDNA molecule per two T cells was captured by template switching. The study measured age-related changes in TCR beta repertoire diversity using deep sequencing normalized with unique cDNA molecular identifiers. Four age groups were formed from the donors: young (average about 15 years), middle-aged (approximately 39), aged (62) and long-lived (more than 75). To avoid experimental bias, donors of different ages were randomly spread across the sequencing lanes. Using the same blood draw, the study looked at two additional independent replicas of 1 million unique cDNA reads for two donors, one aged 18 to 30 and the other aged 80 or older.

The germline V gene (reference sequence) sets CDR1 to SEHNR and CDR2 to FQNEAQ. Its CDR3 holds 16 amino acids, cysteine through phenylalanine. The CDR3 DNA has 48 bases and is translated from base 1. V is cut back by 1 base and J by 6 bases, with 7 bases in the junction unmatched. The method was 5' RACE. Sequencing was carried out with an Illumina HiSeq 2500. A second about 7 to 11 cycle PCR used a sample-barcoded 5' primer and a J-beta primer mix. A unique molecular identifier was introduced onto each TCR beta cDNA molecule by a template-switch 5' adaptor carrying 12 random nucleotides. At least 2.5 million CDR3-containing paired-end reads were obtained from each sample. First-strand cDNA was synthesized from all RNA with the Mint cDNA synthesis kit, primed by a TRBC-specific oligonucleotide. Following uracil-DNA glycosylase treatment, all cDNA underwent a first 18-cycle PCR with the universal primers M1SS and BC2_uni_R. In the authors' own workflow: Normalization of each sample was performed by random selection of 1 million high-quality reads, each carrying a distinct molecular identifier. Instead of being binned into consensus sequences, reads that shared molecular identifiers were thrown out. MiTCR, set to a Q25 quality threshold and the strictest error-elimination algorithm, was used for CDR3 identification, clonotype clustering and error correction. A nonparametric unseen species model using Euler transformation provided a lower-bound estimate of total TCR beta diversity. Through fastp at Q25 and MiXCR, TCRdb rebuilt clones from the public reads, retaining in-frame beta chains. Each entry is one CDR3 protein sequence, shown with its most common DNA and genes. These V and J calls originate from TCRdb's pipeline instead of the authors' own analysis. For this sample there are nearly 1 million distinct CDR3 sequences; 45% to 60% appear just once. About a fifth of the sample lies in the top ten.

Systemically healthy Caucasian individuals from Russia, approximately 39 in total and aged roughly 6 to 95 years, were included as donors. Each donor gave around 9 milliliters of peripheral blood, collected into EDTA-treated Vacutainer tubes. Ficoll-Paque density-gradient centrifugation was used to isolate PBMCs, with at least 6.5 million per sample. Trizol reagent was used to extract total RNA from PBMCs, with at least 5 micrograms per sample. The percentages of naive CD45RAhigh/CD27high T cells were determined by flow cytometry on a PBMC aliquot from every donor. General conclusions and limits of the study: As age increased, observed TCR beta diversity per million T cells dropped in a roughly linear way, and a significant reduction was already evident by age roughly 36. The long-lived group showed more naive CD4+ T cells, fewer expanded clones and increased TCR diversity than the aged group, suggesting age selection. The percentage of naive T cells measured by flow cytometry correlated strongly with observed TCR beta diversity. Since profiling was done on bulk unsorted PBMCs, naive and antigen-experienced compartments could not be conclusively compared. Estimates of total diversity based on one million sequenced T cells were considered lower bounds and underestimates. Because the CMV infection status of the donors was unknown, age-related changes in expanded clonotypes may potentially have been confounded.

On this clonotype: Its specific antigen is unknown. Nothing much larger sits one base from this clone, and base qualities are not available.

The TCR comes from a woman aged 60-70 years in good health. The rearrangement joined TRBV7-9 to TRBJ1-4, with 8 central nucleotides matching TRBD1. Sample: blood. The CDR3 loop reads CASSLGTGRTYEKLFF. The DNA sequence is TGTGCCAGCAGCTTAGGGACAGGGCGGACTTATGAAAAACTGTTTTTT. Full variable domain (CDR3 extended with the reference TRBV7-9 and TRBJ1-4 proteins): DTGVSQNPRHKITKRGQNVTFRCDPISEHNRLYWYRQTLGQGPEFLTYFQNEAQLEKSRLLSDRFSAERPKGSFSTLEIQRTEQGDSAMYLCASSLGTGRTYEKLFFGSGTQLSVL.